Listed below are T cell receptor beta chains from one sample, sequenced in a study of T cells in Graves' hyperthyroidism and ophthalmopathy. TCRdb redid the calling of the multiplex PCR reads with MiXCR, one entry per CDR3 protein. The data hold around 600,000 distinct CDR3 sequences, with 13% to 15% observed a single time. The sequenced sample consisted of blood. The receptors here all came from a woman aged 18-29 years with Graves' ophthalmopathy. The CDR3 runs from the conserved cysteine through the conserved F or W. Fields, in order: J gene, V gene, D gene, clone size, CDR3 protein, CDR3 DNA. A D gene is named only where the DNA matches it firmly. Clone sizes are given selectively: once, few, many, or a class where the clone is expanded.

J gene: TRBJ2-5
V gene: TRBV6-1
D gene: TRBD2
clone size: many
CDR3 protein: CASSEAISGLQETQYF
CDR3 DNA: TGTGCCAGCAGTGAAGCGATTAGCGGGTTGCAAGAGACCCAGTACTTC

J gene: TRBJ1-2
V gene: TRBV12-3/TRBV12-4
D gene: TRBD1
clone size: many
CDR3 protein: CASSSTGAYGYTF
CDR3 DNA: TGTGCCAGCAGTTCGACAGGGGCCTATGGCTACACCTTC

J gene: TRBJ1-2
V gene: TRBV5-5
D gene: TRBD1
clone size: few
CDR3 protein: CASSPATGGVYGYTF
CDR3 DNA: TGTGCCAGCAGCCCAGCGACAGGGGGCGTCTATGGCTACACCTTC

J gene: TRBJ1-1
V gene: TRBV7-9
D gene: -
clone size: -
CDR3 protein: CASSLPAGASRNTEAFF
CDR3 DNA: TGTGCCAGCAGCTTACCTGCAGGGGCCTCAAGGAACACTGAAGCTTTCTTT

J gene: TRBJ2-3
V gene: TRBV6-1
D gene: TRBD2
clone size: many
CDR3 protein: CASSSERGSTDTQYF
CDR3 DNA: TGTGCCAGCAGTTCCGAGCGGGGGAGCACAGATACGCAGTATTTT

J gene: TRBJ2-2
V gene: TRBV24-1
D gene: -
clone size: -
CDR3 protein: CATSDEGALDTEELFF
CDR3 DNA: TGTGCCACCAGTGATGAAGGGGCTCTTGACACCGAGGAGCTGTTTTTT

J gene: TRBJ1-2
V gene: TRBV14
D gene: -
clone size: few
CDR3 protein: CASSPGGAGHGYTF
CDR3 DNA: TGTGCCAGCAGCCCGGGGGGCGCAGGTCATGGCTACACCTTC

J gene: TRBJ2-2
V gene: TRBV12-5
D gene: -
clone size: many
CDR3 protein: CASGLGGTGELFF
CDR3 DNA: TGTGCTAGTGGTTTGGGGGGCACCGGGGAGCTGTTTTTT

J gene: TRBJ1-1
V gene: TRBV27
D gene: TRBD1
clone size: -
CDR3 protein: CASSWGQFNTEAFF
CDR3 DNA: TGTGCCAGCAGTTGGGGACAGTTCAACACTGAAGCTTTCTTT

J gene: TRBJ2-4
V gene: TRBV4-1
D gene: -
clone size: few
CDR3 protein: CASSQEDRSCVAKNIQYF
CDR3 DNA: TGCGCCAGCAGCCAAGAGGACAGATCATGCGTAGCCAAAAACATTCAGTACTTC

J gene: TRBJ1-2
V gene: TRBV27
D gene: -
clone size: few
CDR3 protein: CASRPAGEGYYGYTF
CDR3 DNA: TGTGCCAGCCGGCCCGCAGGGGAAGGGTACTATGGCTACACCTTC

J gene: TRBJ1-1
V gene: TRBV10-3
D gene: -
clone size: many
CDR3 protein: CATLLGGGNTEAFF
CDR3 DNA: TGTGCCACCTTGCTGGGGGGGGGCAACACTGAAGCTTTCTTT

J gene: TRBJ1-4
V gene: TRBV19
D gene: -
clone size: many
CDR3 protein: CASSRRRVSEKLFF
CDR3 DNA: TGTGCCAGTAGTAGAAGGAGGGTTAGTGAAAAACTGTTTTTT

J gene: TRBJ2-1
V gene: TRBV4-2
D gene: TRBD2
clone size: few
CDR3 protein: CASSQDTSGYNEQFF
CDR3 DNA: TGTGCCAGCAGCCAAGATACTAGCGGGTACAATGAGCAGTTCTTC

J gene: TRBJ2-7
V gene: TRBV27
D gene: -
clone size: many
CDR3 protein: CASSFRTEPNYEQYF
CDR3 DNA: TGTGCCAGCAGTTTCCGGACAGAACCAAACTACGAGCAGTACTTC

J gene: TRBJ2-5
V gene: TRBV5-5
D gene: TRBD2
clone size: once
CDR3 protein: CASSLAVEETQYF
CDR3 DNA: TGTGCCAGCAGCCTAGCGGTAGAAGAGACCCAGTACTTC